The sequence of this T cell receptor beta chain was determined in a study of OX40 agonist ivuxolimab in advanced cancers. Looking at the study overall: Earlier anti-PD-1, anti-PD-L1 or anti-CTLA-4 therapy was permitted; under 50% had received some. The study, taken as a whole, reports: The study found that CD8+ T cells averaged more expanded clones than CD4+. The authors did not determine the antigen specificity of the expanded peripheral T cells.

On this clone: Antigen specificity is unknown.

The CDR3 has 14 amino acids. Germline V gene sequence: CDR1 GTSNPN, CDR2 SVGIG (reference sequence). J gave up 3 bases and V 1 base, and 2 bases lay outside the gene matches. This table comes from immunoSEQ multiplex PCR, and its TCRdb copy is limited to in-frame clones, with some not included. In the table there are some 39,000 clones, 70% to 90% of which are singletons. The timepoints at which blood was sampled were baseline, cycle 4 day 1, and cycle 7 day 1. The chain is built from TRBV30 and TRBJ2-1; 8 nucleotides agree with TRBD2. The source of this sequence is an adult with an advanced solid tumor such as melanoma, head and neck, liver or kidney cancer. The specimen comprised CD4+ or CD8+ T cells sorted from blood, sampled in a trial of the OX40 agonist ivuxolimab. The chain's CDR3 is CAWSGAGVYNEQFF. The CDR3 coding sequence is TGTGCCTGGAGTGGAGCGGGAGTCTACAATGAGCAGTTCTTC.